The 4 T cell receptor beta chains reported below all come from one sample, sequenced in a study of identical twins. In TCRdb, the 5' RACE reads were re-called with MiXCR into one record per CDR3 protein. The sample consists of about 100,000 distinct CDR3 sequences, less than 6.5% of them appearing once. The material sequenced was memory T cells sorted from blood. The receptor source for this set is a woman in her 50s in good health.

This clonotype was seen ten or more times. The chain joins TRBV10-3 to TRBJ1-5; D is ambiguous. Trimming shortened V by 3 bases and J by 3 bases, and 12 bases separated the two germline ends. Per the germline V gene, CDR1 is ENHRY and CDR2 is SYGVKD. The CDR3 loop spans 15 amino acids. The chain's CDR3 is CAISDEGRVNQPQHF. The CDR3 bases are TGTGCCATCAGTGACGAGGGAAGGGTCAATCAGCCCCAGCATTTT.

This clonotype was seen a few times. With a much larger clone just one base away, this may be a read error. The J gene is TRBJ2-3, the V gene TRBV7-3, with D possibly TRBD2 on 5 matching bases. CDR1 and CDR2 (germline): SGHTA, FQGTGA. The CDR3 has 15 amino acids. The CDR3 is CASSASGGLTDPQYF. The CDR3 coding sequence is TGTGCCAGCAGCGCAAGCGGTGGACTCACAGATCCGCAGTATTTT.

The sample holds a few counts of this clonotype. The gene calls are TRBV3-1 and TRBJ2-2; D ambiguous. The CDR3 length is 14 residues. The germline V and J ends were trimmed by 1 base and 5 bases, with 8 bases remaining between them. Germline V CDR1 and CDR2: LGHDT, YNNKEL (reference sequence). The CDR3 is CASSQARLTGELFF. In DNA, the CDR3 is TGTGCCAGCAGCCAAGCGCGATTAACCGGGGAGCTGTTTTTT.

This clonotype was recorded at least ten times. V and J are TRBV5-1 and TRBJ1-2; TRBD1 agrees at 7 bases. The length of the CDR3 is 13 residues. Germline V lookup: CDR1 SGHRS, CDR2 YFSETQ. The V gene end was trimmed by 4 bases and the J gene end by 5 bases; junction bases not matched to a gene: 5. CDR3 nucleotides: TGCGCCAGCAGCCAGGGACAGATGTATGGCTACACCTTC. This gives the protein CASSQGQMYGYTF.